This T cell receptor beta chain was identified during a study of cytotoxic CD8 clonotypes in ibrutinib-treated CLL. Study-wide results and caveats: Sustained-remission patients were sampled at one set of times and progressing patients at different ones. At baseline, clonality was higher than in age-matched healthy donors and correlated with CD8+ counts.

Germline loops: CDR1 SGHRS, CDR2 YFSETQ. Trimming cost V 2 bases and J 5 bases, with 16 bases left between them. The CDR3 length is 16 residues. Concerning this clone itself: Its target is not known.

Depth targeted 1 in 200,000 to 1 in 1 million T cells, averaging approximately 9.9x coverage per clonotype. Assay used: immunoSEQ multiplex PCR; TCRdb lists only in-frame clones, some missing. Of about 330,000 clones listed, approximately 67% are singletons. Frozen-stored PBMCs produced approximately 2 micrograms of genomic DNA for TCR beta libraries. The chain joins TRBV5-1 to TRBJ2-2; perhaps TRBD2 as D (7 bases). This specimen consisted of PBMCs, obtained after 36 months of ibrutinib treatment. The clonotype comes from a human donor with chronic lymphocytic leukemia. The CDR3 bases are TGCGCCAGCAGCTTAGAAGTACAGGGAGGGACCGGGGAGCTGTTTTTT. It codes for CASSLEVQGGTGELFF.